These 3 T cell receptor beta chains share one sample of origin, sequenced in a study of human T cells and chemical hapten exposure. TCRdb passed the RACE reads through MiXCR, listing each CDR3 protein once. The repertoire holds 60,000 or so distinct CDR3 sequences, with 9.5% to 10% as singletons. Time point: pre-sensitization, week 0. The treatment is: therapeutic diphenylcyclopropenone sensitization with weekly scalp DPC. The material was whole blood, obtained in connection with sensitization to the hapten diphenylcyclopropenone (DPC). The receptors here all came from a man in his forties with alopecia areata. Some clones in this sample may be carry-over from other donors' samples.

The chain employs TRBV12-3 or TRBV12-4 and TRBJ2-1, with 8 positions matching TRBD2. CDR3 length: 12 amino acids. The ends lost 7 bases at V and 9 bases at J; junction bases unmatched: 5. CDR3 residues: CASTTAGGEQFF. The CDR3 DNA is TGTGCCAGCACCACCGCGGGAGGTGAGCAGTTCTTC.

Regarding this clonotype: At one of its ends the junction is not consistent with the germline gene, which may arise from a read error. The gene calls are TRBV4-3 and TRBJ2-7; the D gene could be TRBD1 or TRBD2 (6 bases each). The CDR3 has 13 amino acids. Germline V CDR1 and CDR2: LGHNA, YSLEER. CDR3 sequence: CAGSQARGGEQYF. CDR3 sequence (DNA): TGCGCCGGCAGCCAAGCCAGGGGAGGCGAGCAGTACTTC.

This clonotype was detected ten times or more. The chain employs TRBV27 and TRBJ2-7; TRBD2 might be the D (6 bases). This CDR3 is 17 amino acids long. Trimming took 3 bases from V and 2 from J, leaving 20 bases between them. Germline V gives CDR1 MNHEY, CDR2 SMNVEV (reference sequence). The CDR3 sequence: CASSFRSDSGYPYEQYF. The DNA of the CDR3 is TGTGCCAGCAGTTTCCGCTCAGATAGCGGTTACCCCTACGAGCAGTACTTC.